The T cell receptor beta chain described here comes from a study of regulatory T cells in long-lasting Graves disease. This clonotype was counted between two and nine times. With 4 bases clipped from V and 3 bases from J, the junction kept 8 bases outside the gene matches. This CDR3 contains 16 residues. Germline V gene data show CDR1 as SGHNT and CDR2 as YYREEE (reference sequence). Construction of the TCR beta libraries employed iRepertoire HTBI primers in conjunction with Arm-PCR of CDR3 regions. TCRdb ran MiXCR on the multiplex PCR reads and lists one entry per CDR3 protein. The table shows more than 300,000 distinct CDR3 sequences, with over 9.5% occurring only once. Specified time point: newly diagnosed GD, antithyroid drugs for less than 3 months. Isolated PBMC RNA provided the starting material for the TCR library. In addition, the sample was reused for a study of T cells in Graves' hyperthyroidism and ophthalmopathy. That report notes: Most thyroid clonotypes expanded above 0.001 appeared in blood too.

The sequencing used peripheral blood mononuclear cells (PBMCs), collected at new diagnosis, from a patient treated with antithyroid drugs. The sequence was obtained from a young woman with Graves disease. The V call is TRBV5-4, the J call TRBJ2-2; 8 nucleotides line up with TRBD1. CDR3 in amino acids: CASSLKQGVDTGELFF. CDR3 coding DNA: TGTGCCAGCAGCCTAAAACAGGGGGTTGACACCGGGGAGCTGTTTTTT.